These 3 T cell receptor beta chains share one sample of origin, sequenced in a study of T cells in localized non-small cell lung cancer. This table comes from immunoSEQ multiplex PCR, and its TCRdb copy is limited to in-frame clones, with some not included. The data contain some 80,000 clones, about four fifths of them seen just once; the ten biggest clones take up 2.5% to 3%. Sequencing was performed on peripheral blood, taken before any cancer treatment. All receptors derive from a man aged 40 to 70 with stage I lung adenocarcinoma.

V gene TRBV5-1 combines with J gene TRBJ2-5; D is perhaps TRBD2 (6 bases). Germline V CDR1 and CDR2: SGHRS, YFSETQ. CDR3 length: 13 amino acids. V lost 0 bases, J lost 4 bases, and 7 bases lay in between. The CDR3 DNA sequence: TGCGCCAGCAGCTTGGTCGGGGGAGAGACCCAGTACTTC. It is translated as CASSLVGGETQYF. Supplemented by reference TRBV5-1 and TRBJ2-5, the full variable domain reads KAGVTQTPRYLIKTRGQQVTLSCSPISGHRSVSWYQQTPGQGLQFLFEYFSETQRNKGNFPGRFSGRQFSNSRSEMNVSTLELGDSALYLCASSLVGGETQYFGPGTRLLVL.

CDR3 sequence: CATSRRHGQLLGQETQYF. In DNA, the CDR3 is TGTGCCACCAGCAGAAGACACGGACAACTATTGGGACAAGAGACCCAGTACTTC. The rearrangement links TRBV15 to TRBJ2-5, with a tentative D call TRBD1 (5 bases). The CDR3 consists of 18 residues. Germline V gives CDR1 LNHNV, CDR2 YYDKDF (reference sequence). V gave up 2 bases and J gave up 2 bases, with 21 bases separating them.

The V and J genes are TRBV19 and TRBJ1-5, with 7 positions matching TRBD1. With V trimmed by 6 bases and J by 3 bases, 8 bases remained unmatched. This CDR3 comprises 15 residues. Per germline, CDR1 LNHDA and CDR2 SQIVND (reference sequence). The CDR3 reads CASRGDRVPNQPQHF. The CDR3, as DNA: TGTGCCAGTAGAGGAGACAGGGTGCCCAATCAGCCCCAGCATTTT.